Sequencing of this TCR beta chain was carried out in a study of regulatory T cells in long-lasting Graves disease. The time point here: newly diagnosed GD, antithyroid drugs for less than 3 months. PBMC-derived RNA was used for the TCR library. The sample holds many counts of this clonotype. Its cognate antigen is unknown. The CDR3 covers 15 residues. V lost 1 base and J lost 3, with 12 bases in between. From germline, CDR1 is SNHLY and CDR2 FYNNEI. Construction of the TCR beta libraries employed iRepertoire HTBI primers in conjunction with Arm-PCR of CDR3 regions. TCRdb ran MiXCR on the multiplex PCR reads and lists one entry per CDR3 protein. The table has 250,000 to 300,000 distinct CDR3 sequences, 15% to 20% seen once. Findings and caveats of the study: TRBV28, TRBJ1-2 and TRBJ2-5 emerged as the favored segments in persistent disease.

These data were also filed under a second study, of T cells in Graves' hyperthyroidism and ophthalmopathy.

This TCR was sampled from a woman aged 25 to 39 with Graves disease. The source was peripheral blood mononuclear cells (PBMCs), collected at new diagnosis, from a patient treated with antithyroid drugs. The rearrangement uses TRBV2 and TRBJ1-2; D call uncertain. CDR3 sequence: CASSEGGRKHYGYTF. CDR3 nucleotides: TGTGCCAGCAGTGAAGGTGGGCGGAAACACTATGGCTACACCTTC.